This is a list of T cell receptor beta chains from one sample in a study of cytomegalovirus exposure and HLA in healthy donors. Only in-frame clones appear in the TCRdb table, and some are missing; sequencing was by immunoSEQ multiplex PCR. The data show 350,000 or so clones, roughly 85% seen once. The material sequenced was PBMCs. Receptors originate from a woman in her late teens or twenties in good health and CMV-seronegative. The CDR3 runs from the conserved cysteine through the conserved F or W. D genes are given only for firm matches. Rows give clone size only sometimes, using once, few, many, or a class for an expanded clone.

cdr3_nt cdr3_aa v_call d_call j_call clone_size
TGTGCCAGCAGTTGGGGGCTCGGAAACACCATATATTTT CASSWGLGNTIYF TRBV28 NA TRBJ1-3 NA
TGTGCCAGCAGCTCTAGCACAGATACGCAGTATTTT CASSSSTDTQYF TRBV7-2 NA TRBJ2-3 few
TGCGCCAGCAGCTTCAATAGACAGGGCACTGAAGCTTTCTTT CASSFNRQGTEAFF TRBV5-1 TRBD1 TRBJ1-1 NA
TGCGCCAGCAGCCAAACAGGGGCCCCCTCCACAGATACGCAGTATTTT CASSQTGAPSTDTQYF TRBV4-1 TRBD1 TRBJ2-3 NA
TGTGCCAGCAGCGTAGTCCTGGCTCCGGGACAGGGATTCTATGGCTACACCTTC CASSVVLAPGQGFYGYTF TRBV9 TRBD1 TRBJ1-2 NA
TGTGCCAGCTCGGGACTAGCTTTGGATGAGCAGTTCTTC CASSGLALDEQFF TRBV19 TRBD2 TRBJ2-1 NA
TGTGCCAGCAGTTGGGGGTCCAGGGGCCAGCCCCAGCATTTT CASSWGSRGQPQHF TRBV28 NA TRBJ1-5 NA
TGCAGCGTGCCCCGACAGGGACACTATGGCTACACCTTC CSVPRQGHYGYTF TRBV29-1 TRBD1 TRBJ1-2 NA
TGTGCCAGTAGTCCCGGGACAGGGGCGAACTACGAGCAGTACTTC CASSPGTGANYEQYF TRBV19 TRBD1 TRBJ2-7 NA
TGTGCCATCAGTGGCCTGGGGGGCTATGGCTACACCTTC CAISGLGGYGYTF TRBV10-3 NA TRBJ1-2 NA
TGCGCCAGCAGCTTTACCAGACAAGAGACCCAGTACTTC CASSFTRQETQYF TRBV5-1 NA TRBJ2-5 NA
TGTGCCAGCAGCCGAAACAGTCTAGCGGGAGCAGTTGCAGATACGCAGTATTTT CASSRNSLAGAVADTQYF TRBV7-2 TRBD2 TRBJ2-3 NA
TGTGCCAGCAGTGCCTCCGGGACAGTACGATCATTCACAGATACGCAGTATTTT CASSASGTVRSFTDTQYF TRBV6-1 TRBD1 TRBJ2-3 NA
TGTGCCAGTAGCGGGGACAGGGCTGGGGCCAACGTCCTGACTTTC CASSGDRAGANVLTF TRBV19 TRBD1 TRBJ2-6 NA
TGCAGCGTTAAGAGGGAGGGGGATGAGCAGTTCTTC CSVKREGDEQFF TRBV29-1 NA TRBJ2-1 NA
TGTGCCAGCAGCCTTTATTCGATAGGAGGGAATCAGCCCCAGCATTTT CASSLYSIGGNQPQHF TRBV5-6 NA TRBJ1-5 NA
TGTGCCAGCAGCCCCATGGGACAGGGCGTCACTGAAGCTTTCTTT CASSPMGQGVTEAFF TRBV7-8 TRBD1 TRBJ1-1 NA
TGTGCCAGCTCTCCGGTGGAGTATGAGCAGTTCTTC CASSPVEYEQFF TRBV18 NA TRBJ2-1 NA
TGTGCCAGCAGCCCTGGTGGGACAGGGGGCTACGAGCAGTACTTC CASSPGGTGGYEQYF TRBV7-9 TRBD1 TRBJ2-7 NA
TGTGCCAGCCTAGAGGCGGGACAGGGCCCTTACGAGCAGTACTTC CASLEAGQGPYEQYF TRBV11-2 TRBD1 TRBJ2-7 NA
TGTGCCAGTAGTAAAACAGGGGATCAGCCCCAGCATTTT CASSKTGDQPQHF TRBV19 TRBD1 TRBJ1-5 few
TGCGCGAGCGGGAGGAGCTACAATGAGCAGTTCTTC CASGRSYNEQFF TRBV5-1 TRBD2 TRBJ2-1 NA
TGTGCCAGCAGCCAAGGGGGACAGCGTTCTTACACAGATACGCAGTATTTT CASSQGGQRSYTDTQYF TRBV4-2 TRBD1 TRBJ2-3 NA
TGTGCCAGCATCTACCCCGGGGCTAGCGGGACAAACTACAATGAGCAGTTCTTC CASIYPGASGTNYNEQFF TRBV2 TRBD2 TRBJ2-1 NA
TGCAGCGTTGACGGACTAGACGGACTAGCGGGAGCCACAGATACGCAGTATTTT CSVDGLDGLAGATDTQYF TRBV29-1 TRBD2 TRBJ2-3 once
TGTGCCACGGCGAGGGGGTACACCGGGGAGCTGTTTTTT CATARGYTGELFF TRBV27 NA TRBJ2-2 NA
TGCGCCAGCAGCCAGGAGCCAGGGGAAAAACTGTTTTTT CASSQEPGEKLFF TRBV4-3 NA TRBJ1-4 NA
TGCGCCAGCAGCTTGGTGGCTCGACTAGCGGGAGGAGAGACCCAGTACTTC CASSLVARLAGGETQYF TRBV5-1 TRBD2 TRBJ2-5 NA
TGCGCCAGCAGCCCAGGGGCCCCCGGGCTCAGCGGGGCAGATACGCAGTATTTT CASSPGAPGLSGADTQYF TRBV4-3 NA TRBJ2-3 once
TGCGCCAGCAGCTCTTGGGGGGAGGGCCGAAATGAGCAGTTCTTC CASSSWGEGRNEQFF TRBV5-1 TRBD2 TRBJ2-1 NA
TGTGCCAGCAGTTTAAGAGCCATGAACACTGAAGCTTTCTTT CASSLRAMNTEAFF TRBV27 NA TRBJ1-1 once
TGCAGTGCGGGGGGGGGCCAGCCCCAGCATTTT CSAGGGQPQHF TRBV20-1 NA TRBJ1-5 NA
TGTGCCAGCAGTGGGACAGGGCATAAGACTGAAGCTTTCTTT CASSGTGHKTEAFF TRBV2 TRBD1 TRBJ1-1 once
TGTGCCAGCAGACAGGGTGACGGTGAAGCTTTCTTT CASRQGDGEAFF TRBV6-4 NA TRBJ1-1 NA
TGTGCCAGCAGCCCAAAAGTCCGGGGGAGGGACACTGAAGCTTTCTTT CASSPKVRGRDTEAFF TRBV11-1 NA TRBJ1-1 NA
TGTGCCAGCAGCGGACAGGGGTCAGCTTTCTTT CASSGQGSAFF TRBV6-5 TRBD1 TRBJ1-1 NA
TGTGCCAGCAGCTTAGGGCAGTCCCCTCAGCCCCAGCATTTT CASSLGQSPQPQHF TRBV7-8 NA TRBJ1-5 few
TGCGCCAGCAGCTTGGTTCCGACAGGGGGCACAGATACGCAGTATTTT CASSLVPTGGTDTQYF TRBV5-1 TRBD1 TRBJ2-3 NA
TGTGCCAGCAGTCCAAGGGGTTACGAGCAGTACTTC CASSPRGYEQYF TRBV6-5 NA TRBJ2-7 NA
TGTGCCAGCAGCCCTGAGGACAGGGGCACCTACGAGCAGTACTTC CASSPEDRGTYEQYF TRBV9 TRBD1 TRBJ2-7 NA
TGTGCCTGGAGGAATACAGAGAACACTGAAGCTTTCTTT CAWRNTENTEAFF TRBV30 NA TRBJ1-1 NA
TGTGCCAGCAGTGACACGACGGGGGGTAACAATGAGCAGTTCTTC CASSDTTGGNNEQFF TRBV2 TRBD2 TRBJ2-1 NA
TGCGCCAGCAGCCAATACTCTAGCGGGAGGGAAGAGACCCAGTACTTC CASSQYSSGREETQYF TRBV4-3 TRBD2 TRBJ2-5 NA
TGCGCCAGCAGCCTCCAACCTCCGGGGGGCGGAGATACGCAGTATTTT CASSLQPPGGGDTQYF TRBV4-1 NA TRBJ2-3 NA
TGTGCCAGCAGCTTAGAGCGCACATGGGGCCCGAACACCGGGGAGCTGTTTTTT CASSLERTWGPNTGELFF TRBV11-3 NA TRBJ2-2 NA
TGTGCCAGCAGCCGGGGACTAGCGGCAAACAATGAGCAGTTCTTC CASSRGLAANNEQFF TRBV7-7 TRBD2 TRBJ2-1 few
TGTGCCAGCAGATCAGGACTAGCGGGAGCTCTTGAGCAGTACTTC CASRSGLAGALEQYF TRBV7-9 TRBD2 TRBJ2-7 NA
TGTGCCAGCAGCTTAGACCCTAGCGGGACCATAGAGTTCTTC CASSLDPSGTIEFF TRBV7-2 TRBD2 TRBJ2-1 NA
TGTGCCAGCAACCCTGGGGGCGGGAGCTACGAGCAGTACTTC CASNPGGGSYEQYF TRBV9 NA TRBJ2-7 NA
TGTGCCAGCAGGGAGGACAGGGGCTACTATGGCTACACCTTC CASREDRGYYGYTF TRBV7-2 TRBD1 TRBJ1-2 few
TGCGCCAGCAGCTTGGTCGGGGGGCGCGACGAGCAGTACTTC CASSLVGGRDEQYF TRBV5-1 NA TRBJ2-7 NA
TGTGCCAGCAGCCAAGATCAAGGGGACTACGAGCAGTACTTC CASSQDQGDYEQYF TRBV4-2 NA TRBJ2-7 NA
TGCGCCAGCGGGCCGAACCCAGCGGGAGATAAGAATGAGCAGTTCTTC CASGPNPAGDKNEQFF TRBV4-3 TRBD2 TRBJ2-1 NA